The sequence of this T cell receptor beta chain was determined in a study of shared clonotypes between healthy human individuals. The data were produced by immunoSEQ multiplex PCR, yet TCRdb's version contains in-frame clones alone and is incomplete. The sample consists of 2 million to 3 million clones, around 94% of them appearing once. Trimming cost V 4 bases and J 6 bases, with 15 bases left between them. Germline lookup yields CDR1 SEHNR and CDR2 FQNEAQ (reference sequence). There are 15 residues in the CDR3. This clone has only one observation. All of the donors resided in Nashville, Tennessee, and each was a Caucasian adult. In the CD4+ fraction, cells were divided into CD45RA+ naive and CD45RA-negative memory subsets.

The rearrangement uses TRBV7-9 and TRBJ2-2; D unresolved. The sequenced sample consisted of naive CD4+ T cells sorted from blood. This sample's subset: CD45RA+ positively selected. The clonotype originates from a man aged 18-30 years in good health. In DNA, the CDR3 is TGTGCCAGCAGCTATTCGCTAGTGGGGTCCGGGGAGCTGTTTTTT. This gives the protein CASSYSLVGSGELFF. Full variable domain (outside the CDR3, taken from reference TRBV7-9 and TRBJ2-2): DTGVSQNPRHKITKRGQNVTFRCDPISEHNRLYWYRQTLGQGPEFLTYFQNEAQLEKSRLLSDRFSAERPKGSFSTLEIQRTEQGDSAMYLCASSYSLVGSGELFFGEGSRLTVL.